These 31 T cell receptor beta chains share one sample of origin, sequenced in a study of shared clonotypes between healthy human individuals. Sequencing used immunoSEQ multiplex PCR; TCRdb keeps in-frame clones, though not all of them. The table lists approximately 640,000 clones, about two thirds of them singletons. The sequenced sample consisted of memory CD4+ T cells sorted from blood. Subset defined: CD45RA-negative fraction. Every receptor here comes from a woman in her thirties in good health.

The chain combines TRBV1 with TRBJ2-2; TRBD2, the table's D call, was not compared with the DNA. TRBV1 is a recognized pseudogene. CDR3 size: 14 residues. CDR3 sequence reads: CTSSPDLITGELFF. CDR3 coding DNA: TGCACCAGCAGCCCTGACTTGATCACCGGGGAGCTGTTTTTT.

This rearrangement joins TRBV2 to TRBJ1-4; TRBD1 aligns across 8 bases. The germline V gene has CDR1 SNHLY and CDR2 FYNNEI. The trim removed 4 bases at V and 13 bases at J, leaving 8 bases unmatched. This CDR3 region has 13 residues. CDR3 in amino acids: CASSVGAGGGLFF. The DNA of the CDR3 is TGTGCCAGCAGTGTAGGGGCAGGGGGCGGACTGTTTTTT.

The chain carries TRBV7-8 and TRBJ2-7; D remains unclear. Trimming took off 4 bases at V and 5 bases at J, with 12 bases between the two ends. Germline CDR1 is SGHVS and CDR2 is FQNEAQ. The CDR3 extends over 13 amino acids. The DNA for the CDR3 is TGTGCCAGCAGCTCGGCCAGTTCACACGAGCAGTACTTC. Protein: CASSSASSHEQYF.

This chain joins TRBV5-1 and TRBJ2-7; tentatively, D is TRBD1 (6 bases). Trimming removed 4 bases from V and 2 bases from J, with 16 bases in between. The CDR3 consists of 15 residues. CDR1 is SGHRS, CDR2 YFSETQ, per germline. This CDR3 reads CASSPFSGEAYEQYF. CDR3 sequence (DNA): TGCGCCAGCAGCCCTTTCTCAGGGGAAGCCTACGAGCAGTACTTC.

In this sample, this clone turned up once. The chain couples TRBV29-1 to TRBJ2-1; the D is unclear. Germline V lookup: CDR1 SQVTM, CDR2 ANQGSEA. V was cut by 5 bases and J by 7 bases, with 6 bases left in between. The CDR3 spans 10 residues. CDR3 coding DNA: TGCAGCGTTTACGAGAATGAGCAGTTCTTC. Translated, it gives CSVYENEQFF.

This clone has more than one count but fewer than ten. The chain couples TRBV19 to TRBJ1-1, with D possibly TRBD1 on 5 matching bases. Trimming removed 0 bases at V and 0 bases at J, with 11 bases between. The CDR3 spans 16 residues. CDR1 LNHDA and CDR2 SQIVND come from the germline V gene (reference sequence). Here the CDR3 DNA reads TGTGCCAGTAGTATAGACCCGGGACGGGTGAACACTGAAGCTTTCTTT. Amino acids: CASSIDPGRVNTEAFF.

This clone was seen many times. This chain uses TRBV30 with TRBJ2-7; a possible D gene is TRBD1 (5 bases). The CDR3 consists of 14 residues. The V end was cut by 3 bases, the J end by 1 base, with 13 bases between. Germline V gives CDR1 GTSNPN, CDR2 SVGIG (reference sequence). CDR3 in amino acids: CAWSRTRQSYEQYF. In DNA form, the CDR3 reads TGTGCCTGGAGCCGTACCAGACAGTCCTACGAGCAGTACTTC.

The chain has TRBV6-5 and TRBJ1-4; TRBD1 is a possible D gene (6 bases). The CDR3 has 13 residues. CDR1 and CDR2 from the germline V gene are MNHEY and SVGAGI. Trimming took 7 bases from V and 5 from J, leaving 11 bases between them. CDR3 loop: CASKQDRNEKLFF. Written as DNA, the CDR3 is TGTGCCAGCAAGCAGGACAGAAATGAAAAACTGTTTTTT.

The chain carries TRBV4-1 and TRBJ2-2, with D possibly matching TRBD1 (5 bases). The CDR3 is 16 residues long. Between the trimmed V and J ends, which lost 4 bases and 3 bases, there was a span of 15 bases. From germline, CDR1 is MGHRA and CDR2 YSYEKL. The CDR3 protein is CASSLRAGGDTGELFF. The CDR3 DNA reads TGCGCCAGCAGCCTCAGGGCAGGTGGGGACACCGGGGAGCTGTTTTTT.

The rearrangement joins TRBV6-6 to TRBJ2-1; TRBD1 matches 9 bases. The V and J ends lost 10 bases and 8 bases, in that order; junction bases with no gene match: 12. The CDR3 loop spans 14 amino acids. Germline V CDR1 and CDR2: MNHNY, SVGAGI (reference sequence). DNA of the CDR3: TGTGCCACCCACCGGGACAGGGCCCTGGATGAGCAGTTCTTC. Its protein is CATHRDRALDEQFF.

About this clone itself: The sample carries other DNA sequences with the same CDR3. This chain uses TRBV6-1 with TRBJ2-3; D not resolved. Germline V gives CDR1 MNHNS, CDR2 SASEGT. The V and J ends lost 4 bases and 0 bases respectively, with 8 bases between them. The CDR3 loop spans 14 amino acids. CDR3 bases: TGTGCCAGCAGTGTAGCAGGAAGCACAGATACGCAGTATTTT. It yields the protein CASSVAGSTDTQYF.

CDR3: CSVEDREDEKLFF. The CDR3 coding sequence is TGCAGCGTTGAAGACAGGGAGGATGAAAAACTGTTTTTT. The chain links TRBV29-1 to TRBJ1-4; D might be TRBD1 (5 bases). Germline V gene sequence: CDR1 SQVTM, CDR2 ANQGSEA. The length of the CDR3 is 13 residues. V gave up 0 bases and J gave up 6 bases, with 8 bases separating them. The whole variable domain, filled in from reference TRBV29-1 and TRBJ1-4, reads SAVISQKPSRDICQRGTSLTIQCQVDSQVTMMFWYRQQPGQSLTLIATANQGSEATYESGFVIDKFPISRPNLTFSTLTVSNMSPEDSSIYLCSVEDREDEKLFFGSGTQLSVL.

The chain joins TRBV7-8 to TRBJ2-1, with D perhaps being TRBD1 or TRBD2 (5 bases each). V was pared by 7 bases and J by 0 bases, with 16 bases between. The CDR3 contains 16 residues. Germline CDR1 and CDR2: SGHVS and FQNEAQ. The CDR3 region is CASKPGTSGSYNEQFF. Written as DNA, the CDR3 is TGTGCCAGCAAGCCCGGGACCAGCGGCTCCTACAATGAGCAGTTCTTC.

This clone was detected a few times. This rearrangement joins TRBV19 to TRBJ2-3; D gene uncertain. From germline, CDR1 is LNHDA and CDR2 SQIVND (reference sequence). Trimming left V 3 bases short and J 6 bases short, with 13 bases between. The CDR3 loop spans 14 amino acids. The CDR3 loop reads CASSIGIDRDTQYF. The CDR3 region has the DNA TGTGCCAGTAGTATTGGCATCGACCGGGATACGCAGTATTTT.

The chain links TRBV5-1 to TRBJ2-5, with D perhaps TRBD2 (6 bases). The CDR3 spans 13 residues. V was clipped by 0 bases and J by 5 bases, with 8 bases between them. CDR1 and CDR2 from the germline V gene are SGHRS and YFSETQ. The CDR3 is CASSLGGTETQYF. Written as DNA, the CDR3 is TGCGCCAGCAGCTTGGGAGGGACTGAGACCCAGTACTTC.

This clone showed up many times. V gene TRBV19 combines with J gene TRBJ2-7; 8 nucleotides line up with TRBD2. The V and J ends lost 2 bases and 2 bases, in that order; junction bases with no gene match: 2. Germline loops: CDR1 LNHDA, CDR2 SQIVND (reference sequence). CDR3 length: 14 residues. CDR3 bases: TGTGCCAGTAGTATAACTAGCGGCACCTACGAGCAGTACTTC. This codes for CASSITSGTYEQYF.

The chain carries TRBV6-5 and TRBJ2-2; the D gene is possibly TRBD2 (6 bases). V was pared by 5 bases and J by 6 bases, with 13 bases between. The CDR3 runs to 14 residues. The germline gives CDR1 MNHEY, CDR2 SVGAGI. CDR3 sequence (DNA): TGTGCCAGCAGTAAAACCGGACTATCCGGGGAGCTGTTTTTT. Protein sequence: CASSKTGLSGELFF.

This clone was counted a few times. This CDR3 is CASRRQVNQPQHF. The CDR3 DNA reads TGTGCCAGCAGAAGACAGGTCAATCAGCCCCAGCATTTT. The rearrangement uses TRBV6-5 and TRBJ1-5; D may be TRBD1 (6 bases). The CDR3 sequence is 13 residues long. Trimming left V 6 bases short and J 3 bases short, with 9 bases between. The germline V gene encodes CDR1 MNHEY and CDR2 SVGAGI.

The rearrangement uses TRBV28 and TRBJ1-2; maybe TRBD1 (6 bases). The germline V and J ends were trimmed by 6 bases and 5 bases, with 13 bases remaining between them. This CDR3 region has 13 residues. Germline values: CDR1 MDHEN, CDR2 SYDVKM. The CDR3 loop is CASSYQGRYGYTF. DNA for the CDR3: TGTGCCAGCAGCTATCAGGGGAGGTATGGCTACACCTTC.

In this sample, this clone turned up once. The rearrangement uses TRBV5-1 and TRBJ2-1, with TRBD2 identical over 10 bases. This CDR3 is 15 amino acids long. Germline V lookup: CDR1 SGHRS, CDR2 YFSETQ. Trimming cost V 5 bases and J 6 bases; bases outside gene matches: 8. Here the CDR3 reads CASSRTGTSVNEQFF. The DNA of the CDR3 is TGCGCCAGCAGTCGCACCGGGACTAGCGTCAATGAGCAGTTCTTC.

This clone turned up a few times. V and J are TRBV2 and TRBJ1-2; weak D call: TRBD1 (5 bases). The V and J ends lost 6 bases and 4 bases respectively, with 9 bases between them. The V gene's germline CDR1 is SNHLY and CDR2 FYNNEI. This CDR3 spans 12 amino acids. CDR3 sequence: CASRSGPYGYTF. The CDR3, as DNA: TGTGCCAGCAGATCGGGACCCTATGGCTACACCTTC.

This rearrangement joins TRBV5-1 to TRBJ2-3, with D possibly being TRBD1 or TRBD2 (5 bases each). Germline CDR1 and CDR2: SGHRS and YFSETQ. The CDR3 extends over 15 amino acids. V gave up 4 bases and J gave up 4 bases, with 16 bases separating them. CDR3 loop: CASSPGTQGPDTQYF. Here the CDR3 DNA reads TGCGCCAGCAGCCCCGGGACCCAAGGGCCAGATACGCAGTATTTT.

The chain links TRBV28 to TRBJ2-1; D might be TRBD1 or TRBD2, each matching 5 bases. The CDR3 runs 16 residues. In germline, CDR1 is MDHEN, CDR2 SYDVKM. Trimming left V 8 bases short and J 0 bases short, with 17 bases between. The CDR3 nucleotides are TGTGCCAGCCCACCCTCCGGGACCAGCTCCTACAATGAGCAGTTCTTC. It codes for CASPPSGTSSYNEQFF.

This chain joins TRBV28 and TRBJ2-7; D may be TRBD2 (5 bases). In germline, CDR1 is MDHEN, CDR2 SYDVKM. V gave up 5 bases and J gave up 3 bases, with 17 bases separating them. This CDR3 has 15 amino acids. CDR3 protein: CASSHASGPLYEQYF. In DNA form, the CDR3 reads TGTGCCAGCAGTCACGCGAGCGGACCTCTCTACGAGCAGTACTTC.

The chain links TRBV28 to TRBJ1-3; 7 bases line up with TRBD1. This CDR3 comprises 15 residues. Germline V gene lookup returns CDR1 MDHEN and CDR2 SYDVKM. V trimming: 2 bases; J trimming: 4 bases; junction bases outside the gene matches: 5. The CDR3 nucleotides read TGTGCCAGCAGTTTACCCGGGACAGAAGGAAACACCATATATTTT. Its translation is CASSLPGTEGNTIYF.

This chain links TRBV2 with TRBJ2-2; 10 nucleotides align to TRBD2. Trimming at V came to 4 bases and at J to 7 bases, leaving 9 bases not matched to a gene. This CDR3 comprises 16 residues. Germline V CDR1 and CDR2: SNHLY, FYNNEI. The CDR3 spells CASSVPAGGLDGELFF. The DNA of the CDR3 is TGTGCCAGCAGTGTTCCAGCGGGAGGGCTGGACGGGGAGCTGTTTTTT.

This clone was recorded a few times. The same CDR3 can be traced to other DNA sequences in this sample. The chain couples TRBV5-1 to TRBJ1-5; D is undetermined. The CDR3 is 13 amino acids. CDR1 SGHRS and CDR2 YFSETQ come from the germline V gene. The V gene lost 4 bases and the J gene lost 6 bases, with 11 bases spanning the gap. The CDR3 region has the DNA TGCGCCAGCAGCCGAACCGGGAGTCAGCCCCAGCATTTT. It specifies CASSRTGSQPQHF.

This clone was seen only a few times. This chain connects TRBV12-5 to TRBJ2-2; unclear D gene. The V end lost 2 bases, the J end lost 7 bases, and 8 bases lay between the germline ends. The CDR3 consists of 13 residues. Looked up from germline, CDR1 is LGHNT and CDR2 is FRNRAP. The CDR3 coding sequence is TGTGCTAGTGGTTTGTCCAATAGCGGGGAGCTGTTTTTT. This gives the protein CASGLSNSGELFF.

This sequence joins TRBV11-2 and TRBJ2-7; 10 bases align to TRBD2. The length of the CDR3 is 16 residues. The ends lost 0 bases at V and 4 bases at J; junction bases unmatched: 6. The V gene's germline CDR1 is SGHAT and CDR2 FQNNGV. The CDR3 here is CASSLEPKAGGYEQYF. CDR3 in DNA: TGTGCCAGCAGCTTAGAGCCCAAAGCGGGAGGGTACGAGCAGTACTTC.

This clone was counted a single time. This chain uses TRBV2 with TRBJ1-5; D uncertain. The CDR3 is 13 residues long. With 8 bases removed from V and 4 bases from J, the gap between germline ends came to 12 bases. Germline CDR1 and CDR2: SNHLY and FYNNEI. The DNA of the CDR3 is TGTGCCAGCCACTCGACGGGGAATCAGCCCCAGCATTTT. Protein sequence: CASHSTGNQPQHF.

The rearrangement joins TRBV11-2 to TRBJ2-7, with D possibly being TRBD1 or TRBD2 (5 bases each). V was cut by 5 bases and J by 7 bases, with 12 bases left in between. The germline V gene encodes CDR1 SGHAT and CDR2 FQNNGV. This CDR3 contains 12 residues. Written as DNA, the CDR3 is TGTGCCAGCAGCCCAAAGGGACGGGAGCAGTACTTC. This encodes CASSPKGREQYF.